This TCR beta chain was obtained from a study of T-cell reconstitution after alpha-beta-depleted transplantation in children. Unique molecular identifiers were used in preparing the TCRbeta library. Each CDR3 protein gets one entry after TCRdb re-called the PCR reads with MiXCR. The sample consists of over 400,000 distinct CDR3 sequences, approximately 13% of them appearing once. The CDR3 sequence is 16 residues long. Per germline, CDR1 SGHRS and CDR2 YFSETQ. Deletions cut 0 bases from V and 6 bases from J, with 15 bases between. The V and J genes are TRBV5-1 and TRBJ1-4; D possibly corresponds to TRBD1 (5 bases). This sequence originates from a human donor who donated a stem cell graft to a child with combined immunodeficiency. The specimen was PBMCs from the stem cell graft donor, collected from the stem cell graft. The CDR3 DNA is TGCGCCAGCAGCTTGGTTCGGACGGGGGGAGATGAAAAACTGTTTTTT. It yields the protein CASSLVRTGGDEKLFF.